Listed here are 2 T cell receptor beta chains from one sample, sequenced in a study of T-cell memory formation after mild COVID-19. MiXCR, applied by TCRdb to the 5' RACE reads, yields one record per CDR3 protein. The table lists under 450,000 distinct CDR3 sequences, under 25% of them singletons. The sequenced sample consisted of PBMCs or a T cell subset sorted from them (not recorded which). The source of these receptors is a man younger than 30 who had mild COVID-19 (a few samples of this study predate the infection). Cell type and time point are not known.

This clonotype was counted at least ten times. The rearrangement links TRBV19 to TRBJ2-1, with 7 bases that match TRBD1. With V trimmed by 5 bases and J by 16 bases, 11 bases remained unmatched. The CDR3 covers 12 residues. Germline CDR1 reads LNHDA; CDR2 reads SQIVND (reference sequence). The CDR3 region is CASSLNRGAVFF. The DNA for the CDR3 is TGTGCCAGTAGTCTAAACAGGGGCGCCGTCTTCTTC.

The chain links TRBV4-2 to TRBJ1-4; D is ambiguous. The CDR3 length is 14 residues. The ends were cut back, 2 bases at V and 4 bases at J, with 8 bases in the middle. Germline V gives CDR1 LGHNA, CDR2 YNFKEQ. The CDR3 sequence: CASSQPEINEKLFF. CDR3 nucleotide sequence: TGTGCCAGCAGCCAACCGGAGATTAATGAAAAACTGTTTTTT.